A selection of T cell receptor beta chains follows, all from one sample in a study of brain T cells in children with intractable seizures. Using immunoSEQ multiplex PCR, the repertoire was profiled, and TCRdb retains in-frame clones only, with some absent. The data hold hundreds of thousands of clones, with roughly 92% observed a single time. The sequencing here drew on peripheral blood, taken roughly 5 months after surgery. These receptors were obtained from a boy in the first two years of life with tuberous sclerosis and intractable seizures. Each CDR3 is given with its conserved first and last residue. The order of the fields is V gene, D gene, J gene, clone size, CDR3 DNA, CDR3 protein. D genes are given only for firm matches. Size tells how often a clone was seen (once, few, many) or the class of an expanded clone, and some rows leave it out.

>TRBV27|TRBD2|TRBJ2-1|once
TGTGCCAGCCGGACTAGCGGTTACAATGAGCAGTTCTTC
CASRTSGYNEQFF
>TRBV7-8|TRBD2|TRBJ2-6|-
TGTGCCAGCAGCTTTAGCGGGAGTAGATCTTCTGGGGCCAACGTCCTGACTTTC
CASSFSGSRSSGANVLTF
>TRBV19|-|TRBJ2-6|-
TGTGCCAGTAGCCCTCAGGGTCCCTATATCTCTGGGGCCAACGTCCTGACTTTC
CASSPQGPYISGANVLTF
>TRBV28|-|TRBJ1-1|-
TGTGCCAGCAGTTTGGCCCCTCAGGGCTCCGGAGCTTTCTTT
CASSLAPQGSGAFF
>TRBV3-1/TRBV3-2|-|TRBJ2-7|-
TGTGCCAGCAGCCAGAGACAGGGAGGTGGCGAGCAGTACTTC
CASSQRQGGGEQYF
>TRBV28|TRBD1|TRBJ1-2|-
TGTGCCAGCGGGACAGAGCCAGCTAACTATGGCTACACCTTC
CASGTEPANYGYTF
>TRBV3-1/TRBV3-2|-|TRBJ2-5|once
TGTGCCAGCAGCAAAAGTTGGTGGGGATGGGAGACCCAGTACTTC
CASSKSWWGWETQYF
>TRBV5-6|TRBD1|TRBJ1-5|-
TGTGCCAGCAGCGTGGGACAGGGGGCATTTCAGCCCCAGCATTTT
CASSVGQGAFQPQHF
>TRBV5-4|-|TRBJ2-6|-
TGTGCCAGCAGATCAAGGCAGGGATACTCTGGGGCCAACGTCCTGACTTTC
CASRSRQGYSGANVLTF
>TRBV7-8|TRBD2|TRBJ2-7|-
TGTGCCAGCAGACTTGAGCGGGGGGTCACCTACGAGCAGTACTTC
CASRLERGVTYEQYF
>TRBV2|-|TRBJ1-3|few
TGTGCCAGCAGAAAACAGGGAGGAAACACCATATATTTT
CASRKQGGNTIYF
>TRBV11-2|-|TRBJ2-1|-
TGTGCCAGCAGCTTAGGACTTTCGGGGGAGCAGTTCTTC
CASSLGLSGEQFF
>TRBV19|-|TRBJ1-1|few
TGTGCCAGTAGAATCCAGGGCTACACTGAAGCTTTCTTT
CASRIQGYTEAFF